The 26 T cell receptor beta chains listed next were all sequenced from one sample in a study of technical replicates of blood from several donors. TCRdb's table, derived via immunoSEQ multiplex PCR, lists solely in-frame clones and lacks some. The table includes fewer than 90,000 clones, approximately 96% detected once. The source material was T cells isolated from PBMCs. Every receptor here comes from a human donor in good health.

CDR3 region: CASRAPGTGFIQNEKLFF. CDR3 in DNA: TGTGCCAGCAGAGCCCCCGGGACAGGGTTCATACAGAATGAAAAACTGTTTTTT. The chain recombines TRBV2 with TRBJ1-4; 9 bases line up with TRBD1. This CDR3 is 18 amino acids long. After removal of 6 bases from V and 5 bases from J, the junction contained 16 bases not matched to a gene. The germline V gene has CDR1 SNHLY and CDR2 FYNNEI.

This chain connects TRBV13 to TRBJ2-3; no firm D call. CDR3 length: 12 amino acids. The ends were cut back, 10 bases at V and 1 base at J, with 9 bases in the middle. Germline V lookup: CDR1 PRHDT, CDR2 FYEKMQ (reference sequence). The CDR3 loop is CATSQGTDTQYF. CDR3 bases: TGTGCCACCTCCCAGGGCACAGATACGCAGTATTTT.

The genes are TRBV5-1 and TRBJ1-4; 12 bases map to TRBD1. After removal of 2 bases from V and 7 bases from J, the junction contained 6 bases not matched to a gene. This CDR3 region has 16 residues. Germline CDR1 and CDR2: SGHRS and YFSETQ. CDR3 sequence: CASSFTGTGGGEKLFF. In DNA, the CDR3 is TGCGCCAGCAGCTTTACTGGGACAGGGGGCGGTGAAAAACTGTTTTTT. The complete variable domain, with remaining parts taken from reference TRBV5-1 and TRBJ1-4, reads KAGVTQTPRYLIKTRGQQVTLSCSPISGHRSVSWYQQTPGQGLQFLFEYFSETQRNKGNFPGRFSGRQFSNSRSEMNVSTLELGDSALYLCASSFTGTGGGEKLFFGSGTQLSVL.

V and J are TRBV2 and TRBJ2-7; TRBD1 might be the D (5 bases). The CDR3 runs 13 residues. Germline CDR1 and CDR2: SNHLY and FYNNEI. V shed 3 bases and J shed 0 bases, with 6 bases lying between them. CDR3 loop: CASSDRGSYEQYF. DNA of the CDR3: TGTGCCAGCAGTGATAGGGGCTCCTACGAGCAGTACTTC.

The V call is TRBV7-9, the J call TRBJ1-2; no clear D. CDR1 is SEHNR, CDR2 FQNEAQ, per germline (reference sequence). The V end was cut by 1 base, the J end by 6 bases, with 15 bases between. The CDR3 length is 15 residues. This CDR3 is CASSLVGGQDNGYTF. The CDR3 coding sequence is TGTGCCAGCAGCTTAGTAGGTGGGCAGGATAATGGCTACACCTTC.

This chain links TRBV6-1 with TRBJ1-2, with D possibly matching TRBD1 (5 bases). V was cut by 2 bases and J by 7 bases, with 14 bases left in between. This CDR3 comprises 14 residues. Germline CDR1 is MNHNS and CDR2 is SASEGT. In nucleotides, the CDR3 is TGTGCCAGCAGTGAAACGGCAGGGCAGGGTGGCTACACCTTC. It specifies CASSETAGQGGYTF.

The chain links TRBV15 to TRBJ2-5, with TRBD2 matching over 9 bases. Germline-derived CDR1 and CDR2 are LNHNV and YYDKDF (reference sequence). There are 18 residues in the CDR3. Trimming at V came to 0 bases and at J to 6 bases, leaving 14 bases not matched to a gene. Written as DNA, the CDR3 is TGTGCCACCAGCAGAGACCAAGACCCTAGCGGGACTTTCAAGACCCAGTACTTC. This gives the protein CATSRDQDPSGTFKTQYF. Complete variable domain (other parts from reference TRBV15 and TRBJ2-5): DAMVIQNPRYQVTQFGKPVTLSCSQTLNHNVMYWYQQKSSQAPKLLFHYYDKDFNNEADTPDNFQSRRPNTSFCFLDIRSPGLGDTAMYLCATSRDQDPSGTFKTQYFGPGTRLLVL.

V and J are TRBV27 and TRBJ1-5; 8 positions match TRBD1. Losses at the gene ends were 5 bases for V and 2 bases for J; bases not matched to a gene: 17. This CDR3 region has 19 residues. Germline CDR1 MNHEY, CDR2 SMNVEV (reference sequence). The CDR3 DNA sequence: TGTGCCAGCAGTCAGGAACGGACAGGGTGGCGTTTTGGCAATCAGCCCCAGCATTTT. Translated, it gives CASSQERTGWRFGNQPQHF.

In nucleotides, the CDR3 is TGTGCCAGCAGCTTACACAGCGGTCTTTACAATGAGCAGTTCTTC. Encoded protein: CASSLHSGLYNEQFF. The chain has TRBV11-3 and TRBJ2-1, with D maybe TRBD2 (5 bases). This CDR3 comprises 15 residues. The V gene's germline CDR1 is SGHNT and CDR2 YENEEA. Deletions cut 2 bases from V and 4 bases from J, with 12 bases between.

The gene calls are TRBV28 and TRBJ1-1, with D unresolved. Germline CDR1 and CDR2: MDHEN and SYDVKM. This CDR3 is built from 14 residues. Trimming stripped 4 bases from V and 5 bases from J, with 14 bases between. Here the CDR3 DNA reads TGTGCCAGCAGTTCCCATAACAGTGGGACTGAAGCTTTCTTT. Encoded protein: CASSSHNSGTEAFF.

V and J are TRBV30 and TRBJ1-1, with 8 nucleotides matching TRBD1. Trimming at V came to 0 bases and at J to 1 base, leaving 4 bases not matched to a gene. This CDR3 is 15 amino acids long. Germline-derived CDR1 and CDR2 are GTSNPN and SVGIG (reference sequence). CDR3 in DNA: TGTGCCTGGAGTGTTTTGGACAGGGCGAACACTGAAGCTTTCTTT. It codes for CAWSVLDRANTEAFF.

The chain uses TRBV28 and TRBJ1-2; TRBD1 is a possible D gene (5 bases). Looked up from germline, CDR1 is MDHEN and CDR2 is SYDVKM. V lost 6 bases to trimming and J lost 0 bases, with 14 bases between them. The CDR3 is 15 amino acids. The CDR3, as DNA: TGTGCCAGCAGGGTTCCAGGAGGGGCTAACTATGGCTACACCTTC. It encodes CASRVPGGANYGYTF.

The genes are TRBV19 and TRBJ1-5; 8 nucleotides match TRBD1. V lost 5 bases, J lost 6 bases, and 12 bases stayed unmatched. The CDR3 totals 16 residues. CDR1 LNHDA and CDR2 SQIVND come from the germline V gene (reference sequence). The CDR3 nucleotides read TGTGCCAGTAGTCTCCACCCCAGGGGGCTGGGTCAGCCCCAGCATTTT. This translates into CASSLHPRGLGQPQHF.

This chain joins TRBV29-1 and TRBJ2-2; the D is unclear. Germline CDR1 SQVTM, CDR2 ANQGSEA. V shed 5 bases and J shed 6 bases, with 13 bases lying between them. The CDR3 has 13 residues. The CDR3 region is CSVRMAAAGELFF. DNA of the CDR3: TGCAGCGTTCGGATGGCGGCCGCCGGGGAGCTGTTTTTT.

V and J are TRBV6-6 and TRBJ1-1; D remains unclear. CDR1 and CDR2 (germline): MNHNY, SVGAGI (reference sequence). The CDR3 is made up of 13 amino acids. V lost 7 bases and J 5 bases, leaving 14 bases between the germline ends. CDR3 sequence: CASTDIGWTEAFF. The CDR3 DNA reads as TGTGCCAGCACCGACATCGGATGGACTGAAGCTTTCTTT.

The rearrangement joins TRBV10-3 to TRBJ1-1; TRBD1 might be the D (5 bases). Trimming cost V 4 bases and J 0 bases, with 9 bases left between them. The V gene's germline CDR1 is ENHRY and CDR2 SYGVKD. The CDR3 contains 14 residues. The CDR3 sequence: CAISVGGVNTEAFF. CDR3 nucleotide sequence: TGTGCCATCAGTGTTGGGGGGGTGAACACTGAAGCTTTCTTT.

The chain has TRBV5-4 and TRBJ2-2; the D gene is possibly TRBD2 (5 bases). The CDR3 is 15 residues long. V was shortened by 4 bases and J by 1 base, with 11 bases between the two germline ends. In germline, CDR1 is SGHNT, CDR2 YYREEE (reference sequence). The CDR3 loop is CASSPGSVNTGELFF. DNA of the CDR3: TGTGCCAGCAGCCCGGGGTCCGTGAACACCGGGGAGCTGTTTTTT.

The V and J genes are TRBV27 and TRBJ1-1; D is perhaps TRBD1 (6 bases). The CDR3 loop spans 15 amino acids. Germline V gene sequence: CDR1 MNHEY, CDR2 SMNVEV (reference sequence). Trimming pared 5 bases from V and 3 bases from J, leaving 16 bases between. The CDR3 spells CASSLGGGEDTEAFF. CDR3 bases: TGTGCCAGCAGTCTAGGGGGGGGAGAGGACACTGAAGCTTTCTTT.

The chain employs TRBV4-1 and TRBJ2-3, with 7 bases aligning to TRBD2. V lost 4 bases and J lost 4; bases outside the gene matches: 17. Looked up from germline, CDR1 is MGHRA and CDR2 is YSYEKL. CDR3 size: 18 residues. The CDR3 coding sequence is TGCGCCAGCAGCCCTCGGGGTAGCGGGCCTGCCCTTTCAGATACGCAGTATTTT. The encoded protein is CASSPRGSGPALSDTQYF.

The rearrangement links TRBV5-1 to TRBJ2-7; 9 bases match TRBD1. There are 14 residues in the CDR3. Losses at the gene ends were 2 bases for V and 3 bases for J; bases not matched to a gene: 3. Per germline, CDR1 SGHRS and CDR2 YFSETQ. The CDR3 sequence: CASSFPGQGYEQYF. The CDR3 DNA is TGCGCCAGCAGCTTCCCGGGACAGGGCTACGAGCAGTACTTC.

V and J are TRBV12-5 and TRBJ2-7; possible D gene TRBD2, 6 bases. The CDR3 is 20 amino acids. Trimming removed 0 bases from V and 3 bases from J, with 27 bases in between. The germline gives CDR1 LGHNT, CDR2 FRNRAP. The CDR3 region has the DNA TGTGCTAGTGGTTTGGTCCTTAGCTCTCCGGGACTCCGAAAAAACTACGAGCAGTACTTC. Translated, it gives CASGLVLSSPGLRKNYEQYF.

J is TRBJ2-7 and V is TRBV18; 8 bases are a match to TRBD1. The CDR3 loop spans 19 amino acids. With 2 bases clipped from V and 2 bases from J, the junction kept 17 bases outside the gene matches. Germline V gives CDR1 KGHSH, CDR2 LQKENI. CDR3: CASSPLAPGGYWDTYEQYF. The CDR3 nucleotides are TGTGCCAGCTCACCATTGGCCCCAGGGGGCTATTGGGACACCTACGAGCAGTACTTC.

The chain links TRBV27 to TRBJ1-1; D remains unclear. V was clipped by 7 bases and J by 1 base, with 7 bases between them. CDR1 MNHEY and CDR2 SMNVEV come from the germline V gene (reference sequence). The length of the CDR3 is 12 residues. Written as DNA, the CDR3 is TGTGCCAGCAAAGAGGGGAACACTGAAGCTTTCTTT. This sequence encodes CASKEGNTEAFF.

The chain joins TRBV11-2 to TRBJ2-1; a possible D gene is TRBD1 (6 bases). The CDR3 covers 15 residues. The ends were cut back, 2 bases at V and 10 bases at J, with 18 bases in the middle. Germline V CDR1 and CDR2: SGHAT, FQNNGV. The DNA for the CDR3 is TGTGCCAGCAGCTTAAGGACGGGGACACCCGGGGAGCAGTTCTTC. Protein sequence: CASSLRTGTPGEQFF.

V usage is TRBV6-5 and J usage is TRBJ1-4; D is unclear. CDR3 length: 15 residues. Germline V gives CDR1 MNHEY, CDR2 SVGAGI. Trimming removed 0 bases at V and 5 bases at J, with 10 bases between. The CDR3 DNA follows: TGTGCCAGCAGTTACTCGAGATCACCCAATGAAAAACTGTTTTTT. Protein product: CASSYSRSPNEKLFF.

The chain recombines TRBV5-6 with TRBJ1-2, with TRBD1 matching over 12 bases. Germline V gene lookup returns CDR1 SGHDT and CDR2 YYEEEE. The CDR3 is 16 amino acids. Losses at the gene ends were 1 base for V and 8 bases for J; bases not matched to a gene: 9. In DNA, the CDR3 is TGTGCCAGCAGCTTGAATGCCGGGACAGGGGGCGGCGGCTACACCTTC. This translates into CASSLNAGTGGGGYTF.